The 24 T cell receptor beta chains given below trace back to one sample, sequenced in a study of early stage breast cancer tumors. The protocol was immunoSEQ multiplex PCR, while the TCRdb copy is restricted to in-frame clones and leaves out a portion. This sample has 28,000 or so clones, with 60% to 80% found just once. The source material was blood. The origin of the receptors is a person between 35 and 49 years old with breast cancer.

This chain connects TRBV5-5 to TRBJ2-6, with TRBD1 matching 9 bases. V lost 1 base and J lost 5; bases outside the gene matches: 4. CDR1 and CDR2 from the germline V gene are SGHKS and YYEKEE (reference sequence). This CDR3 is 16 amino acids long. In nucleotides, the CDR3 is TGTGCCAGCAGCTTGACAGGGGGCATTTGGGCCAACGTCCTGACTTTC. Amino acids: CASSLTGGIWANVLTF.

The chain employs TRBV7-9 and TRBJ2-1, with 7 bases fitting TRBD2. CDR3 length: 17 amino acids. V dropped 1 base and J dropped 13; count of bases not matched to a gene: 19. Germline values: CDR1 SEHNR, CDR2 FQNEAQ (reference sequence). The CDR3 DNA follows: TGTGCCAGCAGCTTAGTATTTCGCAGACCGGGACTACCCGATCAGTTCTTC. It encodes CASSLVFRRPGLPDQFF.

The DNA of the CDR3 is TGCGCCAGCACCCACCCGGGTAGCGGTGCCTACAATGAGCAGTTCTTC. Its protein is CASTHPGSGAYNEQFF. This chain links TRBV4-1 with TRBJ2-1; a weak D match, TRBD2 (6 bases). Germline-derived CDR1 and CDR2 are MGHRA and YSYEKL. This CDR3 has 16 residues. The V gene lost 7 bases and the J gene lost 2 bases, with 18 bases spanning the gap.

The V call is TRBV7-9, the J call TRBJ2-1; 7 nucleotides match TRBD2. This CDR3 spans 15 amino acids. J lost 6 bases, V lost 1 base, and 6 bases had no gene match. In germline, CDR1 is SEHNR, CDR2 FQNEAQ (reference sequence). The CDR3 DNA reads TGTGCCAGCAGCTTAGGGTGGGGGGGTAGCAATGAGCAGTTCTTC. Translated, it gives CASSLGWGGSNEQFF.

The CDR3 DNA reads TGTGCCAGCTCACGGGACTCCCCAATCGTCAGAGTCGATGAGCAGTTCTTC. Its protein product is CASSRDSPIVRVDEQFF. The rearrangement links TRBV18 to TRBJ2-1; tentative D call: TRBD2 (6 bases). Trimming shortened V by 4 bases and J by 8 bases, and 24 bases separated the two germline ends. The germline CDR1 and CDR2 sequences are KGHSH and LQKENI. The CDR3 is 17 residues long.

CDR3 in DNA: TGTGCCATCAGCAAGGGTGGCAGCTCCTACAATGAGCAGTTCTTC. As protein: CAISKGGSSYNEQFF. This chain connects TRBV10-3 to TRBJ2-1; D remains ambiguous. CDR1 and CDR2 (germline): ENHRY, SYGVKD. V lost 6 bases, J lost 0 bases, and 12 bases lay in between. This CDR3 region has 15 residues.

CDR3 nucleotide sequence: TGTGCCAGCAGTTTACGGTTGGGGTTAGACTACGAGCAGTACTTC. It translates to CASSLRLGLDYEQYF. The chain is built from TRBV27 and TRBJ2-7; D gene ambiguous. The length of the CDR3 is 15 residues. Trimming stripped 2 bases from V and 3 bases from J, with 14 bases between. The germline V gene encodes CDR1 MNHEY and CDR2 SMNVEV (reference sequence).

The chain has TRBV7-2 and TRBJ2-5, with 7 bases fitting TRBD1. CDR3 length: 14 residues. Unmatched junction bases numbered 13, after V lost 1 base and J lost 14 bases. Germline V gene sequence: CDR1 SGHTA, CDR2 FQGNSA. CDR3 bases: TGTGCCAGCAGCTTAGATTTTGGGACAGTCCATCAATACTTC. Residues: CASSLDFGTVHQYF.

The V and J genes are TRBV29-1 and TRBJ2-2, with 11 bases fitting TRBD1. CDR3 length equals 13 residues. After removal of 6 bases from V and 6 bases from J, the junction contained 3 bases not matched to a gene. Germline CDR1 and CDR2: SQVTM and ANQGSEA. The CDR3 bases are TGCAGCGTGGACAGGGGGCGCGCCGGGGAGCTGTTTTTT. Protein: CSVDRGRAGELFF.

The rearrangement joins TRBV9 to TRBJ2-5; D might be TRBD1 or TRBD2, each matching 5 bases. V was trimmed by 3 bases and J by 5 bases, leaving 14 bases between them. The germline V gene has CDR1 SGDLS and CDR2 YYNGEE. There are 14 residues in the CDR3. The CDR3 region has the DNA TGTGCCAGCAGCGGGGATGGGGGTTTGGAGACCCAGTACTTC. Protein: CASSGDGGLETQYF. Complete variable domain (other parts from reference TRBV9 and TRBJ2-5): DSGVTQTPKHLITATGQRVTLRCSPRSGDLSVYWYQQSLDQGLQFLIQYYNGEERAKGNILERFSAQQFPDLHSELNLSSLELGDSALYFCASSGDGGLETQYFGPGTRLLVL.

Concerning this clone itself: The same CDR3 is also encoded by other DNA sequences in this sample. This sequence joins TRBV4-1 and TRBJ1-2; no firm D call. V lost 0 bases to trimming and J lost 1 base, with 3 bases between them. Germline CDR1 is MGHRA and CDR2 is YSYEKL. The CDR3 is 13 residues long. This chain's CDR3 is CASSQESNYGYTF. DNA of the CDR3: TGCGCCAGCAGCCAAGAGAGTAACTATGGCTACACCTTC.

This clone has more than one count but fewer than ten. V gene TRBV4-1 combines with J gene TRBJ1-2, with TRBD1 matching 8 bases. The V segment lost 2 bases and the J segment 4 bases; nucleotides outside the gene matches: 9. The CDR3 consists of 16 residues. Germline V gene sequence: CDR1 MGHRA, CDR2 YSYEKL. The CDR3: CASSQSSPDRGYGYTF. CDR3 bases: TGCGCCAGCAGCCAATCCTCCCCCGACAGGGGCTATGGCTACACCTTC.

The chain joins TRBV18 to TRBJ2-1, with TRBD2 matching over 7 bases. Germline trimming cut 0 bases from V and 16 bases from J; bases unmatched to any gene: 6. This CDR3 contains 12 residues. Germline CDR1 reads KGHSH; CDR2 reads LQKENI. The CDR3 bases are TGTGCCAGCTCACCACCGGGCGGGGGAGTTTTCTTC. It is translated as CASSPPGGGVFF.

The V and J genes are TRBV11-1 and TRBJ2-1; 10 positions agree with TRBD2. The germline V gene has CDR1 SGHAT and CDR2 FQDESV (reference sequence). The CDR3 runs 14 residues. The V and J ends lost 4 bases and 7 bases, in that order; junction bases with no gene match: 4. CDR3 sequence: CASSWTSGMNEQFF. Here the CDR3 DNA reads TGTGCCAGCAGCTGGACTAGCGGCATGAATGAGCAGTTCTTC. Supplemented by reference TRBV11-1 and TRBJ2-1, the full variable domain reads EAEVAQSPRYKITEKSQAVAFWCDPISGHATLYWYRQILGQGPELLVQFQDESVVDDSQLPKDRFSAERLKGVDSTLKIQPAELGDSAMYLCASSWTSGMNEQFFGPGTRLTVL.

This chain joins TRBV20-1 and TRBJ2-7, with D perhaps assigned TRBD1 or TRBD2 (5 bases each). This CDR3 is 10 amino acids long. Germline CDR1 and CDR2: DFQATT and SNEGSKA (reference sequence). Between the trimmed V and J ends, which lost 6 bases and 7 bases, there was a span of 10 bases. For the CDR3, the DNA is TGCAGTGCGGGGGTTCGGGAGCAGTACTTC. Its protein product is CSAGVREQYF.

This chain connects TRBV27 to TRBJ2-7, with TRBD2 as a possible D gene (5 bases). Trimming shortened V by 3 bases and J by 2 bases, and 14 bases separated the two germline ends. The CDR3 is 15 residues long. Germline V CDR1 and CDR2: MNHEY, SMNVEV (reference sequence). In DNA, the CDR3 is TGTGCCAGCAGTTTGGTGTCTAGCAAGCCCTACGAGCAGTACTTC. Amino acids: CASSLVSSKPYEQYF.

This chain uses TRBV5-4 with TRBJ2-5; 10 nucleotides align to TRBD2. The CDR3 sequence is 17 residues long. V lost 0 bases, J lost 2 bases, and 7 bases stayed unmatched. Germline V lookup: CDR1 SGHNT, CDR2 YYREEE (reference sequence). The CDR3 DNA reads TGTGCCAGCAGCTTGGTGGCTAGCGGGAGAGGGCAAGAGACCCAGTACTTC. It is translated as CASSLVASGRGQETQYF.

The genes are TRBV2 and TRBJ2-7; 11 positions agree with TRBD2. V trimming: 10 bases; J trimming: 6 bases; junction bases outside the gene matches: 11. The CDR3 has 14 residues. In germline, CDR1 is SNHLY, CDR2 FYNNEI. Here the CDR3 reads CATGLAGGLGEQYF. For the CDR3, the DNA is TGTGCCACCGGATTAGCGGGAGGGTTAGGCGAGCAGTACTTC.

V and J are TRBV27 and TRBJ2-1; D remains unclear. Germline V gene lookup returns CDR1 MNHEY and CDR2 SMNVEV (reference sequence). Trimming took off 6 bases at V and 6 bases at J, with 24 bases between the two ends. The CDR3 is 17 amino acids. CDR3 sequence: CASSLSSHPALINEQFF. DNA for the CDR3: TGTGCCAGCAGCCTGAGTAGCCACCCAGCCCTCATCAATGAGCAGTTCTTC.

The chain carries TRBV9 and TRBJ1-1; 9 bases are shared with TRBD1. Unmatched junction bases numbered 6, after V lost 4 bases and J lost 5 bases. The CDR3 totals 14 residues. Germline assignment: CDR1 SGDLS and CDR2 YYNGEE. The CDR3 coding sequence is TGTGCCAGCAGCATATGGGACAGGGAGACTGAAGCTTTCTTT. Translation: CASSIWDRETEAFF.

This chain connects TRBV7-9 to TRBJ1-2; TRBD1 aligns across 8 bases. Germline V gene lookup returns CDR1 SEHNR and CDR2 FQNEAQ (reference sequence). The J segment lost 6 bases and the V segment lost 5 bases, leaving 11 bases of the junction unmatched. CDR3 length: 15 amino acids. The CDR3 is CASSLQGAAVDGYTF. The CDR3, as DNA: TGTGCCAGCAGCCTGCAGGGGGCGGCTGTCGATGGCTACACCTTC.

This chain links TRBV11-3 with TRBJ1-1; maybe TRBD1 (5 bases). Germline V gene data show CDR1 as SGHNT and CDR2 as YENEEA. This CDR3 is 15 amino acids long. With 3 bases removed from V and 1 base from J, the gap between germline ends came to 12 bases. CDR3 sequence (DNA): TGTGCCAGCAGCTTTGGCGGGACGACGAACACTGAAGCTTTCTTT. Translated, it gives CASSFGGTTNTEAFF.

The chain links TRBV28 to TRBJ1-1, with TRBD1 matching 7 bases. With V trimmed by 6 bases and J by 0 bases, 7 bases remained unmatched. The CDR3 covers 15 residues. Germline loops: CDR1 MDHEN, CDR2 SYDVKM. The CDR3 loop is CASSSGGKLNTEAFF. The CDR3 DNA is TGTGCCAGCAGCTCAGGGGGAAAGTTGAACACTGAAGCTTTCTTT.

The chain is built from TRBV5-4 and TRBJ2-3; the D is unclear. This CDR3 spans 14 amino acids. V gave up 4 bases and J gave up 2 bases, with 11 bases separating them. CDR1 and CDR2 (germline): SGHNT, YYREEE (reference sequence). The CDR3 loop is CASSDEIFTDTQYF. The CDR3 DNA sequence: TGTGCCAGCAGCGACGAAATATTCACAGATACGCAGTATTTT.